Listed here are 6 T cell receptor beta chains from one sample, sequenced in a study of CD8+ T cells in alopecia areata. Documented treatment: oral pan-JAK inhibitor, 5-10 mg twice daily. The sequencing template was cDNA reverse transcribed from extracted RNA. Using immunoSEQ multiplex PCR, the repertoire was profiled, and TCRdb retains in-frame clones only, with some absent. This sample has about 220,000 clones; around three fifths occur once, and the top ten carry around 1.5%. Sample: CD4+ T cells sorted from blood, taken at week 4, from a patient treated with tofacitinib. These receptors were collected from a human donor with alopecia areata.

This sequence joins TRBV7-6 and TRBJ2-7; no reliable D call. The V and J ends lost 5 bases and 2 bases respectively, with 10 bases between them. Germline values: CDR1 SGHVS, CDR2 FNYEAQ. This CDR3 is 13 amino acids long. The CDR3 nucleotides read TGTGCCAGCAGCGATAACAAACCCTACGAGCAGTACTTC. Translated: CASSDNKPYEQYF.

V and J are TRBV20-1 and TRBJ2-3; D not certain. Trimming removed 6 bases from V and 6 bases from J, with 7 bases in between. From germline, CDR1 is DFQATT and CDR2 SNEGSKA (reference sequence). The CDR3 sequence is 10 residues long. DNA of the CDR3: TGCAGTGCCCCAAGGGATACGCAGTATTTT. This gives the protein CSAPRDTQYF.

The chain joins TRBV27 to TRBJ2-3, with 7 nucleotides matching TRBD1. The J segment lost 2 bases and the V segment lost 3 bases, leaving 8 bases of the junction unmatched. The CDR3 totals 16 residues. CDR1 and CDR2 (germline): MNHEY, SMNVEV (reference sequence). The CDR3 loop reads CASSFLPRGPTDTQYF. The DNA for the CDR3 is TGTGCCAGCAGTTTCCTCCCTAGGGGGCCCACAGATACGCAGTATTTT.

This chain links TRBV29-1 with TRBJ2-1; a possible D gene is TRBD2 (6 bases). Trimming pared 2 bases from V and 0 bases from J, leaving 11 bases between. The CDR3 loop spans 15 amino acids. Germline loops: CDR1 SQVTM, CDR2 ANQGSEA. In DNA, the CDR3 is TGCAGCGTTGAACTAGCGTTTGACTCCTACAATGAGCAGTTCTTC. Translation: CSVELAFDSYNEQFF.

This chain links TRBV12-5 with TRBJ2-1, with 10 positions matching TRBD2. V was pared by 3 bases and J by 8 bases, with 4 bases of the junction left unmatched. The CDR3 extends over 14 amino acids. The germline V gene encodes CDR1 LGHNT and CDR2 FRNRAP. The CDR3 loop is CASGLSGGADEQFF. In nucleotides, the CDR3 is TGTGCTAGTGGTTTAAGCGGGGGGGCCGATGAGCAGTTCTTC.

The V gene is TRBV29-1, the J gene TRBJ2-3; possible D gene TRBD1, 6 bases. Germline V gene lookup returns CDR1 SQVTM and CDR2 ANQGSEA. The CDR3 is made up of 13 amino acids. The V gene lost 6 bases and the J gene lost 2 bases, with 12 bases spanning the gap. CDR3 DNA: TGCAGCGTCGGGACACAACTCACAGATACGCAGTATTTT. This gives the protein CSVGTQLTDTQYF.